Following are 27 T cell receptor beta chains from one sample sequenced in a study of blood T cell repertoires in COVID-19. Method: immunoSEQ multiplex PCR; TCRdb's copy keeps in-frame clones and lacks some. This sample has fewer than 200,000 clones; about 85% occur once, and the top ten carry 9.8%. Material: peripheral blood. These receptors all come from a woman older than 75 with acute or convalescent COVID-19.

This chain connects TRBV6-2 or TRBV6-3 to TRBJ2-7; TRBD1 might be the D (6 bases). Trimming left V 2 bases short and J 1 base short, with 27 bases between. CDR1 MNHEY and CDR2 SVGEGT come from the germline V gene. The CDR3 is 20 amino acids. CDR3 coding DNA: TGTGCCAGCAGTTACGTAATCGGTGAGGGAAGAACAGGGAGTTCCTACGAGCAGTACTTC. Its protein is CASSYVIGEGRTGSSYEQYF.

The V gene is TRBV30, the J gene TRBJ1-6; unclear D gene. CDR3 length: 16 residues. The V and J ends lost 3 bases and 4 bases respectively, with 16 bases between them. Germline-derived CDR1 and CDR2 are GTSNPN and SVGIG (reference sequence). CDR3 bases: TGTGCCTGGAGCCCAGTTGGTGGCCGATATAATTCACCCCTCCACTTT. It yields the protein CAWSPVGGRYNSPLHF.

The rearrangement joins TRBV13 to TRBJ2-7; TRBD2 matches at 7 bases. This CDR3 spans 13 amino acids. The V gene's germline CDR1 is PRHDT and CDR2 FYEKMQ (reference sequence). With V trimmed by 5 bases and J by 6 bases, 7 bases remained unmatched. In DNA form, the CDR3 reads TGTGCCAGCAGCCCCAGGCGGGGGATCGAGCAGTACTTC. This codes for CASSPRRGIEQYF.

The chain couples TRBV7-3 to TRBJ2-2, with 13 bases matching TRBD2. J lost 4 bases, V lost 5 bases, and 7 bases had no gene match. The CDR3 runs 17 residues. CDR1 is SGHTA and CDR2 is FQGTGA in the germline V gene. The CDR3 here is CASSKTSGRAGTGELFF. CDR3 nucleotides: TGTGCCAGCAGCAAAACTAGCGGGAGGGCGGGCACCGGGGAGCTGTTTTTT.

This clone was seen a single time. This rearrangement joins TRBV6-5 to TRBJ1-1; TRBD1 is a possible D gene (5 bases). V shed 5 bases and J shed 5 bases, with 12 bases lying between them. Germline V gene data show CDR1 as MNHEY and CDR2 as SVGAGI. The CDR3 extends over 13 amino acids. The CDR3 DNA reads as TGTGCCAGCAGTCCCCCGGGGGGGACTGAAGCTTTCTTT. Its translation is CASSPPGGTEAFF.

The chain has TRBV18 and TRBJ2-5; 8 bases fit TRBD1. Losses at the gene ends were 3 bases for V and 7 bases for J; bases not matched to a gene: 10. The CDR3 has 15 amino acids. Germline CDR1 is KGHSH and CDR2 is LQKENI. In DNA, the CDR3 is TGTGCCAGCTCACCCCCGGACAGGGATGGTTGGACCCAGTACTTC. It yields the protein CASSPPDRDGWTQYF.

The chain couples TRBV27 to TRBJ1-3, with D tentatively TRBD1 (5 bases). Trimming pared 2 bases from V and 0 bases from J, leaving 8 bases between. Germline V CDR1 and CDR2: MNHEY, SMNVEV (reference sequence). The CDR3 covers 15 residues. CDR3 nucleotide sequence: TGTGCCAGCAGTTTACAGGGAATCTCTGGAAACACCATATATTTT. This translates into CASSLQGISGNTIYF.

The chain has TRBV25-1 and TRBJ2-5; TRBD2 matches at 8 bases. Germline loops: CDR1 MGHDK, CDR2 SYGVNS. V trimming: 3 bases; J trimming: 3 bases; junction bases outside the gene matches: 9. CDR3 length equals 16 residues. In DNA form, the CDR3 reads TGTGCCAGCAGTGAGAGAGGCGGCGGGGGGAAAGAGACCCAGTACTTC. Amino acids: CASSERGGGGKETQYF.

The chain carries TRBV5-4 and TRBJ2-6; no clear D. The CDR3 is 15 residues long. Between the trimmed V and J ends, which lost 4 bases and 0 bases, there was a span of 8 bases. CDR1 SGHNT and CDR2 YYREEE come from the germline V gene (reference sequence). CDR3 nucleotides: TGTGCCAGCAGCCAAAGACTCTCTGGGGCCAACGTCCTGACTTTC. This sequence encodes CASSQRLSGANVLTF.

The gene calls are TRBV27 and TRBJ2-3, with D maybe TRBD2 (6 bases). CDR3 size: 16 residues. From germline, CDR1 is MNHEY and CDR2 SMNVEV (reference sequence). V lost 3 bases, J lost 7 bases, and 20 bases lay in between. The CDR3 here is CASSFFPPGGVNTQYF. CDR3 sequence (DNA): TGTGCCAGCAGTTTCTTTCCCCCAGGCGGGGTGAATACGCAGTATTTT.

The chain employs TRBV7-9 and TRBJ2-3, with 8 bases lining up with TRBD1. This CDR3 is 16 amino acids long. The germline V gene encodes CDR1 SEHNR and CDR2 FQNEAQ (reference sequence). Trimming took 6 bases from V and 3 from J; bases not matched to a gene: 11. Here the CDR3 DNA reads TGTGCCAGCAGGCGTCCCAGGACAGGGCTGACAGATACGCAGTATTTT. Encoded protein: CASRRPRTGLTDTQYF.

This sequence joins TRBV9 and TRBJ2-6; D ambiguous. The ends were cut back, 3 bases at V and 2 bases at J, with 9 bases in the middle. The CDR3 has 15 amino acids. Germline V gives CDR1 SGDLS, CDR2 YYNGEE. CDR3 loop: CASSAVGAGANVLTF. The CDR3 DNA sequence: TGTGCCAGCAGCGCCGTAGGAGCTGGGGCCAACGTCCTGACTTTC.

CDR3 sequence: CASSPSGGADIQYF. The CDR3 DNA is TGTGCCAGCTCACCCTCCGGCGGGGCGGACATTCAGTACTTC. The chain couples TRBV18 to TRBJ2-4; D might be TRBD2 (6 bases). Trimming pared 3 bases from V and 8 bases from J, leaving 14 bases between. CDR1 and CDR2 (germline): KGHSH, LQKENI. CDR3 length: 14 residues.

J is TRBJ2-1 and V is TRBV11-2; D is undetermined. This CDR3 has 15 amino acids. Germline V gene data show CDR1 as SGHAT and CDR2 as FQNNGV. The V and J ends lost 3 bases and 4 bases respectively, with 13 bases between them. The DNA for the CDR3 is TGTGCCAGCAGCTTGCGCCCGGCGGAGTACAATGAGCAGTTCTTC. Its translation is CASSLRPAEYNEQFF.

J is TRBJ1-6 and V is TRBV2; 9 bases line up with TRBD1. Germline V CDR1 and CDR2: SNHLY, FYNNEI. The CDR3 has 15 amino acids. The junction had 11 bases not matched to a gene; V was cut back by 8 bases and J by 9 bases. CDR3 DNA: TGTGCCAGCCAGGGGACAGGGAGGTCTCGTTCACCCCTCCACTTT. It yields the protein CASQGTGRSRSPLHF.

This clone appeared a few times. This chain links TRBV15 with TRBJ2-7; 8 positions match TRBD1. V was clipped by 3 bases and J by 4 bases; unmatched bases: 5. The CDR3 is made up of 14 amino acids. CDR1 LNHNV and CDR2 YYDKDF come from the germline V gene (reference sequence). The CDR3 here is CATSSRGRRYEQYF. For the CDR3, the DNA is TGTGCCACCAGCAGCAGGGGGCGCAGATACGAGCAGTACTTC. Full variable domain (outside the CDR3, taken from reference TRBV15 and TRBJ2-7): DAMVIQNPRYQVTQFGKPVTLSCSQTLNHNVMYWYQQKSSQAPKLLFHYYDKDFNNEADTPDNFQSRRPNTSFCFLDIRSPGLGDTAMYLCATSSRGRRYEQYFGPGTRLTVT.

With regard to this clone: A much larger clone is a single base away; this may be a read error. The chain joins TRBV7-9 to TRBJ2-1, with D maybe TRBD2 (5 bases). V was shortened by 0 bases and J by 10 bases, with 19 bases between the two germline ends. The CDR3 loop spans 16 amino acids. CDR1 and CDR2 (germline): SEHNR, FQNEAQ (reference sequence). CDR3 sequence (DNA): TGTGCCAGCAGCTTAGCCCGTAGGAGGACCTCCAGGGAGCAGTTCTTC. This translates into CASSLARRRTSREQFF. Drawing the rest from reference TRBV7-9 and TRBJ2-1, the complete variable domain is DTGVSQNPRHKITKRGQNVTFRCDPISEHNRLYWYRQTLGQGPEFLTYFQNEAQLEKSRLLSDRFSAERPKGSFSTLEIQRTEQGDSAMYLCASSLARRRTSREQFFGPGTRLTVL.

The genes are TRBV6-5 and TRBJ2-1; 7 bases fit TRBD2. CDR1 and CDR2 from the germline V gene are MNHEY and SVGAGI. With 7 bases clipped from V and 4 bases from J, the junction kept 7 bases outside the gene matches. CDR3 length: 14 residues. CDR3 protein: CASTASGNYNEQFF. The CDR3, as DNA: TGTGCCAGCACAGCGAGCGGGAATTACAATGAGCAGTTCTTC.

The chain combines TRBV7-9 with TRBJ1-3; TRBD1 aligns across 9 bases. This CDR3 comprises 16 residues. Germline CDR1 SEHNR, CDR2 FQNEAQ (reference sequence). Trimming took 6 bases from V and 0 from J; bases not matched to a gene: 6. The DNA of the CDR3 is TGTGCCAGCAGGAGGGACAGGGCCAGCTCTGGAAACACCATATATTTT. This gives the protein CASRRDRASSGNTIYF.

The rearrangement links TRBV25-1 to TRBJ2-1, with 9 nucleotides matching TRBD2. Per the germline V gene, CDR1 is MGHDK and CDR2 is SYGVNS. Trimming took 3 bases from V and 0 from J; bases not matched to a gene: 3. The CDR3 runs 16 residues. The CDR3 here is CASSDLAGSSYNEQFF. Written as DNA, the CDR3 is TGTGCCAGCAGTGATCTAGCGGGATCCTCCTACAATGAGCAGTTCTTC.

CDR3 DNA: TGTGCCAGCAGCTTAGAGGGGATTCTGGATACGCAGTATTTT. Translated: CASSLEGILDTQYF. V and J are TRBV7-9 and TRBJ2-3; tentatively, D is TRBD1 (5 bases). The germline CDR1 and CDR2 sequences are SEHNR and FQNEAQ (reference sequence). The V end lost 1 base, the J end lost 6 bases, and 11 bases lay between the germline ends. There are 14 residues in the CDR3.

This clone turned up a few times. This chain links TRBV7-9 with TRBJ2-7, with 11 bases lining up with TRBD2. Germline V CDR1 and CDR2: SEHNR, FQNEAQ (reference sequence). Trimming removed 5 bases from V and 4 bases from J; junction bases left unmatched: 4. The CDR3 extends over 14 amino acids. CDR3 in amino acids: CASSPSGGYYEQYF. CDR3 DNA sequence: TGTGCCAGCAGCCCTAGCGGGGGGTATTACGAGCAGTACTTC. Full variable domain (outside the CDR3, taken from reference TRBV7-9 and TRBJ2-7): DTGVSQNPRHKITKRGQNVTFRCDPISEHNRLYWYRQTLGQGPEFLTYFQNEAQLEKSRLLSDRFSAERPKGSFSTLEIQRTEQGDSAMYLCASSPSGGYYEQYFGPGTRLTVT.

V and J are TRBV19 and TRBJ1-5; D not resolved. The CDR3 loop spans 14 amino acids. Trimming stripped 4 bases from V and 2 bases from J, with 9 bases between. CDR1 is LNHDA, CDR2 SQIVND, per germline (reference sequence). The CDR3 is CASSTRQGNQPQHF. DNA for the CDR3: TGTGCCAGTAGTACACGGCAGGGCAATCAGCCCCAGCATTTT.

The V and J genes are TRBV6-5 and TRBJ1-6; 8 bases line up with TRBD1. The CDR3 consists of 15 residues. V trimming: 5 bases; J trimming: 5 bases; junction bases outside the gene matches: 5. CDR1 and CDR2 (germline): MNHEY, SVGAGI. The CDR3 bases are TGTGCCAGCAGTCTACAGGGGGGTAATAATTCACCCCTCCACTTT. Its protein is CASSLQGGNNSPLHF.

The gene calls are TRBV5-1 and TRBJ2-1, with TRBD2 identical over 12 bases. The junction had 4 bases not matched to a gene; V was cut back by 0 bases and J by 9 bases. The germline CDR1 and CDR2 sequences are SGHRS and YFSETQ. This CDR3 has 15 amino acids. In nucleotides, the CDR3 is TGCGCCAGCAGCTTGGGACTAGCGGGAGTTTTTGAGCAGTTCTTC. Translated: CASSLGLAGVFEQFF.

The chain is built from TRBV7-2 and TRBJ1-6; D may be TRBD1 (5 bases). This CDR3 spans 14 amino acids. Germline-derived CDR1 and CDR2 are SGHTA and FQGNSA. V lost 8 bases and J 7 bases, leaving 15 bases between the germline ends. The CDR3 region is CASGPGVPNSPLHF. The CDR3 DNA is TGTGCCAGCGGCCCGGGGGTCCCCAATTCACCCCTCCACTTT.

The V and J genes are TRBV5-1 and TRBJ1-1; tentative D call: TRBD1 (6 bases). Germline lookup yields CDR1 SGHRS and CDR2 YFSETQ. This CDR3 is built from 15 residues. Trimming stripped 0 bases from V and 1 base from J, with 10 bases between. The DNA of the CDR3 is TGCGCCAGCAGCTTGGGTACGGGACAGAACACTGAAGCTTTCTTT. Protein: CASSLGTGQNTEAFF.